These 32 T cell receptor beta chains share one sample of origin, sequenced in a study of T cells in Graves' hyperthyroidism and ophthalmopathy. RNA transcripts were the template for amplifying TCR beta CDR3 regions. The study used the HTBI primer set for a first-round RT-PCR of the TCR CDR3. MiXCR was run by TCRdb on the multiplex PCR reads, yielding one entry per CDR3 protein. The sample records approximately 600,000 distinct CDR3 sequences, around 21% being singletons. Sequencing was performed on blood. These receptors were taken from a man aged 25-45 years with Graves' ophthalmopathy.

V is TRBV30 and J is TRBJ2-1; 10 bases align to TRBD1. The junction had 3 bases not matched to a gene; V was cut back by 3 bases and J by 10 bases. The CDR3 covers 12 residues. Germline assignment: CDR1 GTSNPN and CDR2 SVGIG (reference sequence). Here the CDR3 reads CAWSDRGHEQFF. The CDR3 DNA reads TGTGCCTGGAGCGACAGGGGGCACGAGCAGTTCTTC. Complete variable domain (other parts from reference TRBV30 and TRBJ2-1): SQTIHQWPATLVQPVGSPLSLECTVEGTSNPNLYWYRQAAGRGLQLLFYSVGIGQISSEVPQNLSASRPQDRQFILSSKKLLLSDSGFYLCAWSDRGHEQFFGPGTRLTVL.

This clonotype was recorded a few times. V gene TRBV12-3 or TRBV12-4 combines with J gene TRBJ2-3, with TRBD2 as a possible D gene (6 bases). This CDR3 comprises 16 residues. Deletions cut 4 bases from V and 5 bases from J, with 19 bases between. Here the CDR3 DNA reads TGTGCCAGCAGTTATATTGGGACTTCACCCTTAGATACGCAGTATTTT. As protein: CASSYIGTSPLDTQYF.

This chain joins TRBV3-1 and TRBJ2-7; D is possibly TRBD2 (5 bases). Per germline, CDR1 LGHDT and CDR2 YNNKEL (reference sequence). V was clipped by 2 bases and J by 0 bases, with 11 bases between them. This CDR3 has 15 amino acids. In nucleotides, the CDR3 is TGTGCCAGCAGCCAATTTGGACTCAACTCCTACGAGCAGTACTTC. Translating it yields CASSQFGLNSYEQYF.

The sample holds many counts of this clonotype. This sequence joins TRBV6-1 and TRBJ2-7, with D perhaps matching TRBD1 (5 bases). Germline CDR1 MNHNS, CDR2 SASEGT. V shed 7 bases and J shed 3 bases, with 10 bases lying between them. The length of the CDR3 is 12 residues. The CDR3 DNA follows: TGTGCCAGCACAGGGATCCACTACGAGCAGTACTTC. This gives the protein CASTGIHYEQYF.

This clonotype showed up just a few times. The V call is TRBV9, the J call TRBJ2-5; 7 bases map to TRBD1. V lost 3 bases and J lost 1; bases outside the gene matches: 6. Germline CDR1 and CDR2: SGDLS and YYNGEE. The CDR3 is 15 amino acids. The CDR3 bases are TGTGCCAGCAGCGCCTATACAGGGGTCCAAGAGACCCAGTACTTC. Translated, it gives CASSAYTGVQETQYF.

This clonotype was counted many times. This chain uses TRBV28 with TRBJ1-5, with no clear D. Trimming left V 2 bases short and J 6 bases short, with 8 bases between. The CDR3 loop spans 13 amino acids. Germline-derived CDR1 and CDR2 are MDHEN and SYDVKM. The CDR3 protein is CASSLTGIQPQHF. CDR3 DNA: TGTGCCAGCAGTTTAACGGGGATTCAGCCCCAGCATTTT.

This clonotype was seen at least ten times. The V gene is TRBV7-2, the J gene TRBJ2-7, with D hard to call. This CDR3 is 16 amino acids long. The V end was cut by 1 base, the J end by 2 bases, with 15 bases between. Germline CDR1 reads SGHTA; CDR2 reads FQGNSA. The CDR3 region is CASSLGFQDGTYEQYF. CDR3 DNA: TGTGCCAGCAGCTTAGGTTTTCAGGACGGCACCTACGAGCAGTACTTC.

This chain links TRBV2 with TRBJ1-1, with D maybe TRBD1 (5 bases). Trimming removed 7 bases from V and 5 bases from J, with 17 bases in between. The CDR3 is 14 amino acids. Looked up from germline, CDR1 is SNHLY and CDR2 is FYNNEI. CDR3 sequence (DNA): TGTGCCAGCACCAGATTAGGGGTGGGAACTGAAGCTTTCTTT. Its translation: CASTRLGVGTEAFF.

This clonotype was seen many times. The V call is TRBV6-2 or TRBV6-3, the J call TRBJ2-7; D remains ambiguous. CDR3 size: 11 residues. V shed 8 bases and J shed 1 base, with 6 bases lying between them. Germline assignment: CDR1 MNHEY and CDR2 SVGEGT. CDR3 sequence: CASGLSYEQYF. The CDR3 DNA is TGTGCCAGCGGGCTATCCTACGAGCAGTACTTC.

Written as DNA, the CDR3 is TGTGCCAGCAGTCTTGGGCTTATCGAGCAGTACTTC. This codes for CASSLGLIEQYF. The chain carries TRBV28 and TRBJ2-7; D call uncertain. This CDR3 region has 12 residues. V lost 5 bases and J 6 bases, leaving 11 bases between the germline ends. CDR1 and CDR2 from the germline V gene are MDHEN and SYDVKM. Together with reference TRBV28 and TRBJ2-7, the CDR3 gives the full variable domain: DVKVTQSSRYLVKRTGEKVFLECVQDMDHENMFWYRQDPGLGLRLIYFSYDVKMKEKGDIPEGYSVSREKKERFSLILESASTNQTSMYLCASSLGLIEQYFGPGTRLTVT.

V gene TRBV7-9 combines with J gene TRBJ2-4, with 9 bases that match TRBD2. Germline V lookup: CDR1 SEHNR, CDR2 FQNEAQ (reference sequence). The CDR3 loop spans 15 amino acids. V trimming: 3 bases; J trimming: 6 bases; junction bases outside the gene matches: 6. Here the CDR3 reads CASSLTSGRGNIQYF. The CDR3 DNA is TGTGCCAGCAGCTTGACTAGCGGTAGGGGAAACATTCAGTACTTC.

The chain couples TRBV5-1 to TRBJ2-3, with 11 nucleotides matching TRBD2. V lost 4 bases to trimming and J lost 2 bases; unmatched junction nucleotides: 9. The CDR3 runs 17 residues. Per germline, CDR1 SGHRS and CDR2 YFSETQ. For the CDR3, the DNA is TGCGCCAGCAGCCTGGGGGGACTAGCGGCTTACACAGATACGCAGTATTTT. The encoded protein is CASSLGGLAAYTDTQYF. Variable domain in full (rest from reference TRBV5-1 and TRBJ2-3): KAGVTQTPRYLIKTRGQQVTLSCSPISGHRSVSWYQQTPGQGLQFLFEYFSETQRNKGNFPGRFSGRQFSNSRSEMNVSTLELGDSALYLCASSLGGLAAYTDTQYFGPGTRLTVL.

This clonotype was found a few times. The genes are TRBV29-1 and TRBJ1-1; D may be TRBD1 (5 bases). The CDR3 has 13 residues. The V end lost 4 bases, the J end lost 0 bases, and 9 bases lay between the germline ends. Germline lookup yields CDR1 SQVTM and CDR2 ANQGSEA. This chain's CDR3 is CSVVRAMNTEAFF. In nucleotides, the CDR3 is TGCAGCGTTGTCAGGGCCATGAACACTGAAGCTTTCTTT. Based on the CDR3 plus reference TRBV29-1 and TRBJ1-1, the full variable domain is SAVISQKPSRDICQRGTSLTIQCQVDSQVTMMFWYRQQPGQSLTLIATANQGSEATYESGFVIDKFPISRPNLTFSTLTVSNMSPEDSSIYLCSVVRAMNTEAFFGQGTRLTVV.

This clonotype was seen only a few times. This chain links TRBV6-1 with TRBJ2-7; tentatively, D is TRBD2 (5 bases). The length of the CDR3 is 16 residues. With 1 base removed from V and 1 base from J, the gap between germline ends came to 14 bases. Germline values: CDR1 MNHNS, CDR2 SASEGT. CDR3 residues: CASSEGIARYSYEQYF. Here the CDR3 DNA reads TGTGCCAGCAGTGAAGGAATAGCGAGGTATTCCTACGAGCAGTACTTC.

This clonotype was recorded a few times. The rearrangement uses TRBV29-1 and TRBJ1-2; D remains ambiguous. Germline V gene lookup returns CDR1 SQVTM and CDR2 ANQGSEA. This CDR3 spans 11 amino acids. V dropped 3 bases and J dropped 4 bases, with 6 bases sitting between them. The CDR3 spells CSVDGSYGYTF. The CDR3 DNA reads TGCAGCGTTGACGGCAGCTATGGCTACACCTTC.

This clonotype occurred once. CDR3 nucleotides: TGTGCCAGCAGCCCCCAACAGGGGGCCTACGAGCAGTACTTC. Its protein is CASSPQQGAYEQYF. V is TRBV7-2 and J is TRBJ2-7, with 8 bases identical to TRBD1. V lost 5 bases to trimming and J lost 2 bases; unmatched junction nucleotides: 5. This CDR3 comprises 14 residues. The V gene's germline CDR1 is SGHTA and CDR2 FQGNSA.

The rearrangement uses TRBV27 and TRBJ2-7; TRBD1 matches 8 bases. Trimming cost V 7 bases and J 0 bases; bases outside gene matches: 17. Looked up from germline, CDR1 is MNHEY and CDR2 is SMNVEV (reference sequence). There are 18 residues in the CDR3. CDR3 sequence: CASNPLPMTGVPSYEQYF. CDR3 bases: TGTGCCAGCAACCCTCTACCAATGACAGGGGTACCCTCCTACGAGCAGTACTTC.

The genes are TRBV6-4 and TRBJ2-7, with D perhaps assigned TRBD1 or TRBD2 (5 bases each). Trimming cost V 10 bases and J 2 bases, with 24 bases left between them. Germline values: CDR1 MRHNA, CDR2 SNTAGT. The CDR3 has 16 residues. The CDR3 loop reads CATRTGTLEAAYEQYF. CDR3 in DNA: TGTGCCACACGCACGGGGACCCTGGAGGCAGCCTACGAGCAGTACTTC.

The chain has TRBV4-1 and TRBJ1-5; D unclear. This CDR3 comprises 17 residues. Germline-derived CDR1 and CDR2 are MGHRA and YSYEKL. Trimming stripped 0 bases from V and 2 bases from J, with 14 bases between. The CDR3 sequence: CASSQDLRGAGNQPQHF. The CDR3 DNA reads TGCGCCAGCAGCCAAGACCTCCGGGGAGCGGGCAATCAGCCCCAGCATTTT.

Details on this clonotype: The conserved phenylalanine or tryptophan normally closing the CDR3 is absent here, so this likely arose from a read error. The chain carries TRBV20-1 and TRBJ2-7; D is perhaps TRBD1 (5 bases). The CDR3 has 14 amino acids. V lost 0 bases to trimming and J lost 3 bases, with 12 bases between them. CDR1 and CDR2 from the germline V gene are DFQATT and SNEGSKA (reference sequence). CDR3 bases: TGCAGTGCTAGAGATAGGGCAGGGTACTACGAGCAGTACCTC. This encodes CSARDRAGYYEQYL.

This clonotype was detected many times. The chain carries TRBV12-3 or TRBV12-4 and TRBJ2-5; 10 positions match TRBD1. This CDR3 has 14 residues. Trimming removed 4 bases from V and 5 bases from J; junction bases left unmatched: 4. CDR3 in DNA: TGTGCCAGCAGTTCAGACAGGGGGCTTGAGACCCAGTACTTC. Its protein is CASSSDRGLETQYF.

This chain links TRBV19 with TRBJ2-7, with TRBD1 matching over 10 bases. CDR1 and CDR2 from the germline V gene are LNHDA and SQIVND (reference sequence). The V and J ends lost 3 bases and 3 bases, in that order; junction bases with no gene match: 5. This CDR3 contains 15 residues. CDR3 amino acids: CASSIGTGVDYEQYF. The CDR3 DNA reads TGTGCCAGTAGTATCGGGACAGGGGTCGACTACGAGCAGTACTTC.

This chain uses TRBV15 with TRBJ1-4, with 7 positions matching TRBD1. V shed 5 bases, J shed 6 bases, and the junction held 9 bases outside the gene matches. The CDR3 has 15 residues. Germline V CDR1 and CDR2: LNHNV, YYDKDF (reference sequence). The CDR3 sequence is CATSAEGDSHEKLFF. CDR3 nucleotides: TGTGCCACCAGCGCCGAGGGGGACAGCCATGAAAAACTGTTTTTT.

The rearrangement uses TRBV12-3 or TRBV12-4 and TRBJ2-1; no clear D. The germline V and J ends were trimmed by 8 bases and 8 bases, with 19 bases remaining between them. This CDR3 comprises 14 residues. This CDR3 reads CASRGALDVDEQFF. As DNA, the CDR3 is TGTGCCAGCCGAGGTGCACTTGACGTCGATGAGCAGTTCTTC.

This clonotype was counted only a few times. The chain recombines TRBV6-1 with TRBJ2-7; D may be TRBD1 (6 bases). The CDR3 sequence is 15 residues long. Trimming pared 6 bases from V and 3 bases from J, leaving 18 bases between. CDR1 and CDR2 from the germline V gene are MNHNS and SASEGT. CDR3 sequence (DNA): TGTGCCAGCAGCCCGGGACATCCCATAAACTACGAGCAGTACTTC. Protein sequence: CASSPGHPINYEQYF.

V is TRBV29-1 and J is TRBJ2-7; 8 bases fit TRBD2. The trim removed 7 bases at V and 4 bases at J, leaving 15 bases unmatched. This CDR3 contains 15 residues. Germline V gene lookup returns CDR1 SQVTM and CDR2 ANQGSEA. The DNA of the CDR3 is TGCAGCGCCATTAGCGGGGAGCTTTCAAAATACGAGCAGTACTTC. Translating gives CSAISGELSKYEQYF.

This clonotype was found many times. The V call is TRBV20-1, the J call TRBJ2-2, with 7 bases that match TRBD1. Germline CDR1 reads DFQATT; CDR2 reads SNEGSKA (reference sequence). This CDR3 comprises 12 residues. V dropped 6 bases and J dropped 6; count of bases not matched to a gene: 4. CDR3 DNA sequence: TGCAGTGCCCGACAGGGTCCCGGGGAGCTGTTTTTT. It yields the protein CSARQGPGELFF.

The chain joins TRBV5-1 to TRBJ2-7; TRBD2 aligns across 9 bases. Germline loops: CDR1 SGHRS, CDR2 YFSETQ. The CDR3 has 16 residues. The junction had 11 bases not matched to a gene; V was cut back by 0 bases and J by 7 bases. CDR3 sequence: CASSLAPLAGVQEQYF. The CDR3 DNA follows: TGCGCCAGCAGCTTGGCCCCTTTAGCGGGAGTGCAAGAGCAGTACTTC. The full variable domain, in which reference TRBV5-1 and TRBJ2-7 provide the parts outside the CDR3, is KAGVTQTPRYLIKTRGQQVTLSCSPISGHRSVSWYQQTPGQGLQFLFEYFSETQRNKGNFPGRFSGRQFSNSRSEMNVSTLELGDSALYLCASSLAPLAGVQEQYFGPGTRLTVT.

The table lists this clonotype with a few counts. The chain recombines TRBV12-3 or TRBV12-4 with TRBJ2-7, with D possibly called TRBD1 or TRBD2 (5 bases each). The CDR3 is made up of 15 amino acids. V shed 7 bases and J shed 3 bases, with 19 bases lying between them. Here the CDR3 DNA reads TGTGCCAGCACCTCGGGGCAGGGTTATCGCTACGAGCAGTACTTC. This encodes CASTSGQGYRYEQYF.

This clonotype has a count of ten or more. This chain connects TRBV15 to TRBJ1-2, with TRBD1 matching 9 bases. With V trimmed by 6 bases and J by 8 bases, 10 bases remained unmatched. The CDR3 runs to 14 residues. Germline CDR1 and CDR2: LNHNV and YYDKDF (reference sequence). CDR3 region: CATSTRDRVRGYTF. DNA of the CDR3: TGTGCCACCAGTACCCGGGACAGGGTTAGAGGCTACACCTTC.

This sequence joins TRBV10-3 and TRBJ2-1, with TRBD2 identical over 12 bases. V lost 5 bases and J lost 0; bases outside the gene matches: 5. CDR3 length equals 17 residues. Per germline, CDR1 ENHRY and CDR2 SYGVKD. The CDR3 loop reads CAISSPSGRASYNEQFF. In DNA, the CDR3 is TGTGCCATCAGTTCTCCTAGCGGGAGGGCCTCCTACAATGAGCAGTTCTTC.

This clonotype has at least ten counts. The chain employs TRBV5-1 and TRBJ2-1; 8 bases are a match to TRBD1. The CDR3 has 14 amino acids. The germline V gene encodes CDR1 SGHRS and CDR2 YFSETQ. Trimming at V came to 4 bases and at J to 5 bases, leaving 5 bases not matched to a gene. In DNA, the CDR3 is TGCGCCAGCAGCCGGGGACAGGTTAACAATGAGCAGTTCTTC. Its protein is CASSRGQVNNEQFF.